The sequence of this TCR beta chain was determined in a study of blood T cell repertoires in COVID-19. About the study: Acute and convalescent COVID-19 samples came from the United States, Italy and Spain.

CDR3 length: 19 amino acids. The trim removed 3 bases at V and 0 bases at J, leaving 7 bases unmatched. Per germline, CDR1 MGHRA and CDR2 YSYEKL. Source study methods: It was from reference gene primer amplification that nucleated cell counts were estimated. Data came from immunoSEQ multiplex PCR; TCRdb stores just in-frame clones and leaves some out. V, J and clone size derive from that table, while D and trimming were established from the DNA sequence. The table includes about 250,000 clones, about 91% detected once. This chain links TRBV4-1 with TRBJ2-6; 11 bases align to TRBD2. The specimen sequenced was peripheral blood. The sequence derives from an elderly man with acute or convalescent COVID-19. CDR3 nucleotides: TGCGCCAGCAGCCACCTCACTACTAGCGGGAGCTCTGGGGCCAACGTCCTGACTTTC. Encoded protein: CASSHLTTSGSSGANVLTF.